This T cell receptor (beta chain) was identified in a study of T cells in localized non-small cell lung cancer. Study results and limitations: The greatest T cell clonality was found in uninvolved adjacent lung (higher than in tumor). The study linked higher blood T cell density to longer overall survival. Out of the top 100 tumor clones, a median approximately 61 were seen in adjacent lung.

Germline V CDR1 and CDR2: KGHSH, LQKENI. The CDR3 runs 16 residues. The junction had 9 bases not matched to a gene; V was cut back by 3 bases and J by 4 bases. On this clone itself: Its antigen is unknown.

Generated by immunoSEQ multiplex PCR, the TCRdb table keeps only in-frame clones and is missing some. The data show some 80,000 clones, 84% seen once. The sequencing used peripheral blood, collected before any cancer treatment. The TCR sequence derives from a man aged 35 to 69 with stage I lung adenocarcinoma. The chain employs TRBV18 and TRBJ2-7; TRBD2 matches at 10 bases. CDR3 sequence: CASSPLASGSVYEQYF. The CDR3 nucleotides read TGTGCCAGCTCACCTCTAGCTAGCGGGAGCGTGTACGAGCAGTACTTC.